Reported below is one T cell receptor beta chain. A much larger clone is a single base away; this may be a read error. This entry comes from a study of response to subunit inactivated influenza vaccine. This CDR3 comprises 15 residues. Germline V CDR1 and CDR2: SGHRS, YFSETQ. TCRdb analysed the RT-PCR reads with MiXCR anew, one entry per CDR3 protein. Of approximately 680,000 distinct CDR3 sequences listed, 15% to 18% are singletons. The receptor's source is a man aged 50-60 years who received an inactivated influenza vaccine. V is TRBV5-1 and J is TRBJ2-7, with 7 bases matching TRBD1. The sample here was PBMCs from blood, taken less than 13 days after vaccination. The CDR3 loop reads CASGLSRQGVYEQYF. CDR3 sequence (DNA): TGCGCCAGCGGCTTATCAAGACAGGGCGTCTACGAGCAGTACTTC.